The 19 T cell receptor beta chains given below trace back to one sample, sequenced in a study of blood T cell repertoires in COVID-19. Clones were read by immunoSEQ multiplex PCR, and TCRdb kept only the in-frame ones, dropping some. The sample records hundreds of thousands of clones, 80% to 85% being singletons. The sample comprised peripheral blood. The source of these receptors is a man between 35 and 55 years old with acute or convalescent COVID-19.

With respect to this clone: Within the sample, other DNA sequences also encode this same CDR3. The chain is built from TRBV6-4 and TRBJ1-5, with 8 bases identical to TRBD1. V lost 5 bases and J lost 7; bases outside the gene matches: 4. CDR3 length: 13 amino acids. The V gene's germline CDR1 is MRHNA and CDR2 SNTAGT. CDR3 coding DNA: TGTGCCAGCAGTCAGGACAGGGACCAGCCCCAGCATTTT. Translating it yields CASSQDRDQPQHF.

The chain combines TRBV27 with TRBJ1-1; 10 bases agree with TRBD1. The CDR3 spans 17 residues. Trimming removed 6 bases from V and 6 bases from J; junction bases left unmatched: 16. The germline V gene encodes CDR1 MNHEY and CDR2 SMNVEV (reference sequence). The CDR3 loop is CASRLNRDRGSSSEAFF. CDR3 nucleotides: TGTGCCAGCAGGCTGAACCGGGACAGGGGTTCGAGCTCTGAAGCTTTCTTT.

This chain links TRBV6-5 with TRBJ2-1; D is possibly TRBD2 (6 bases). Trimming removed 6 bases at V and 9 bases at J, with 21 bases between. From germline, CDR1 is MNHEY and CDR2 SVGAGI. The CDR3 totals 15 residues. The CDR3 DNA is TGTGCCAGCAGAATCGGGAGACCCCCGAGGAGTGAGCAGTTCTTC. It specifies CASRIGRPPRSEQFF.

This clone has only one observation. This sequence joins TRBV13 and TRBJ1-4; D gene ambiguous. CDR3 size: 16 residues. Germline CDR1 PRHDT, CDR2 FYEKMQ (reference sequence). The V and J ends lost 2 bases and 4 bases respectively, with 14 bases between them. CDR3 loop: CASSLSQNLFNEKLFF. Written as DNA, the CDR3 is TGTGCCAGCAGCTTAAGTCAGAACCTCTTTAATGAAAAACTGTTTTTT.

In regard to this clone: Other DNA sequences in the same sample also yield this CDR3. The chain carries TRBV7-2 and TRBJ1-3; D perhaps matches TRBD1 (5 bases). V lost 5 bases and J 1 base, leaving 9 bases between the germline ends. Germline CDR1 SGHTA, CDR2 FQGNSA. CDR3 length: 14 residues. CDR3 coding DNA: TGTGCCAGCAGCCCTAGGGGTTCTGGAAACACCATATATTTT. Amino acid sequence: CASSPRGSGNTIYF.

The chain has TRBV18 and TRBJ1-2, with a weak D call TRBD1 (5 bases). The CDR3 spans 16 residues. The germline V gene encodes CDR1 KGHSH and CDR2 LQKENI. Trimming removed 5 bases from V and 6 bases from J, with 22 bases in between. CDR3 sequence (DNA): TGTGCCAGCTCAGAAGGGGTGGGCAGCCCATTCAATGGCTACACCTTC. Protein: CASSEGVGSPFNGYTF.

This sequence joins TRBV7-9 and TRBJ1-2; 12 bases match TRBD1. The CDR3 runs 15 residues. Germline V gene lookup returns CDR1 SEHNR and CDR2 FQNEAQ (reference sequence). Trimming cost V 5 bases and J 8 bases; bases outside gene matches: 9. DNA of the CDR3: TGTGCCAGCAGCCTACAGGGACAGGGGGCACTAGGCTACACCTTC. It codes for CASSLQGQGALGYTF. The full variable domain, with the rest looked up from reference TRBV7-9 and TRBJ1-2, is DTGVSQNPRHKITKRGQNVTFRCDPISEHNRLYWYRQTLGQGPEFLTYFQNEAQLEKSRLLSDRFSAERPKGSFSTLEIQRTEQGDSAMYLCASSLQGQGALGYTFGSGTRLTVV.

The rearrangement uses TRBV5-6 and TRBJ1-4, with 8 bases identical to TRBD1. The trim removed 4 bases at V and 7 bases at J, leaving 6 bases unmatched. The CDR3 runs to 14 residues. The germline V gene has CDR1 SGHDT and CDR2 YYEEEE. The CDR3 nucleotides read TGTGCCAGCAGCCAGACAGGGGCAGGTGAAAAACTGTTTTTT. This translates into CASSQTGAGEKLFF.

The rearrangement joins TRBV7-8 to TRBJ1-2; D unresolved. The CDR3 has 15 amino acids. V lost 0 bases to trimming and J lost 4 bases, with 12 bases between them. Germline V gene sequence: CDR1 SGHVS, CDR2 FQNEAQ. The CDR3 spells CASSLAGGGLYGYTF. The CDR3 DNA follows: TGTGCCAGCAGCTTAGCGGGCGGAGGCCTCTATGGCTACACCTTC.

Points on this clone: The same CDR3 also results from other DNA sequences found in this sample. The chain links TRBV18 to TRBJ1-5; D not certain. The ends were cut back, 0 bases at V and 5 bases at J, with 11 bases in the middle. In germline, CDR1 is KGHSH, CDR2 LQKENI. The CDR3 length is 15 residues. The CDR3 DNA reads TGTGCCAGCTCACCACCCGGCGGGAGAGATCAGCCCCAGCATTTT. It encodes CASSPPGGRDQPQHF.

The chain is built from TRBV11-1 and TRBJ1-2; D gene ambiguous. CDR1 and CDR2 (germline): SGHAT, FQDESV (reference sequence). Deletions cut 1 base from V and 3 bases from J, with 6 bases between. This CDR3 is 13 amino acids long. The CDR3 DNA sequence: TGTGCCAGCAGCTTAGACCGAGACTATGGCTACACCTTC. Translating it yields CASSLDRDYGYTF.

This chain links TRBV7-9 with TRBJ2-7; 7 bases map to TRBD1. J gave up 4 bases and V 5 bases, and 5 bases lay outside the gene matches. Germline values: CDR1 SEHNR, CDR2 FQNEAQ (reference sequence). CDR3 length: 13 amino acids. CDR3 region: CASSMAGGYEQYF. CDR3 coding DNA: TGTGCCAGCAGCATGGCAGGGGGATACGAGCAGTACTTC. Based on the CDR3 plus reference TRBV7-9 and TRBJ2-7, the full variable domain is DTGVSQNPRHKITKRGQNVTFRCDPISEHNRLYWYRQTLGQGPEFLTYFQNEAQLEKSRLLSDRFSAERPKGSFSTLEIQRTEQGDSAMYLCASSMAGGYEQYFGPGTRLTVT.

This chain uses TRBV9 with TRBJ1-4, with 9 positions matching TRBD1. Losses at the gene ends were 5 bases for V and 4 bases for J; bases not matched to a gene: 6. From germline, CDR1 is SGDLS and CDR2 YYNGEE. This CDR3 region has 15 residues. The CDR3 DNA follows: TGTGCCAGCAGTCCACAGGGGGCCAATAATGAAAAACTGTTTTTT. Its protein product is CASSPQGANNEKLFF.

V is TRBV9 and J is TRBJ1-4, with 9 bases fitting TRBD1. Germline V gene sequence: CDR1 SGDLS, CDR2 YYNGEE. The CDR3 is made up of 15 amino acids. V was pared by 1 base and J by 5 bases, with 3 bases of the junction left unmatched. This CDR3 reads CASSVQGQGNEKLFF. As DNA, the CDR3 is TGTGCCAGCAGCGTACAGGGACAGGGAAATGAAAAACTGTTTTTT.

The V call is TRBV4-2, the J call TRBJ1-1; 9 nucleotides agree with TRBD1. The CDR3 spans 15 residues. The trim removed 0 bases at V and 3 bases at J, leaving 2 bases unmatched. Germline V gives CDR1 LGHNA, CDR2 YNFKEQ. Written as DNA, the CDR3 is TGTGCCAGCAGCCAAGAGGGACAGGGATACACTGAAGCTTTCTTT. Translation gives CASSQEGQGYTEAFF.

This sequence joins TRBV6-5 and TRBJ1-2; 7 bases align to TRBD1. Germline V gene data show CDR1 as MNHEY and CDR2 as SVGAGI. Losses at the gene ends were 6 bases for V and 6 bases for J; bases not matched to a gene: 7. CDR3 length: 13 residues. The DNA of the CDR3 is TGTGCCAGCAGCGCTGGGGACAGAGATGGCTACACCTTC. Protein sequence: CASSAGDRDGYTF.

The rearrangement links TRBV14 to TRBJ2-1; no firm D call. The CDR3 is 15 residues long. Germline-derived CDR1 and CDR2 are SGHDN and FVKESK. The V and J ends lost 0 bases and 3 bases respectively, with 9 bases between them. CDR3 region: CASSQDSQRYNEQFF. CDR3 nucleotides: TGTGCCAGCAGCCAAGATAGCCAGCGCTACAATGAGCAGTTCTTC.

This clone appeared a few times. The V gene is TRBV2, the J gene TRBJ2-2, with D perhaps matching TRBD2 (5 bases). The CDR3 length is 14 residues. The V gene lost 7 bases and the J gene lost 1 base, with 10 bases spanning the gap. Germline assignment: CDR1 SNHLY and CDR2 FYNNEI. In nucleotides, the CDR3 is TGTGCCAGCACGGCGAGCGGGAACACCGGGGAGCTGTTTTTT. Its translation: CASTASGNTGELFF.

The V and J genes are TRBV5-4 and TRBJ2-7, with D maybe TRBD2 (6 bases). Germline V gives CDR1 SGHNT, CDR2 YYREEE (reference sequence). The CDR3 is 15 residues long. Trimming stripped 0 bases from V and 5 bases from J, with 15 bases between. The CDR3 DNA is TGTGCCAGCAGCTTGGAAATCCGGGGGATAGACGAGCAGTACTTC. The encoded protein is CASSLEIRGIDEQYF. The full variable domain, with the rest looked up from reference TRBV5-4 and TRBJ2-7, is ETGVTQSPTHLIKTRGQQVTLRCSSQSGHNTVSWYQQALGQGPQFIFQYYREEENGRGNFPPRFSGLQFPNYSSELNVNALELDDSALYLCASSLEIRGIDEQYFGPGTRLTVT.